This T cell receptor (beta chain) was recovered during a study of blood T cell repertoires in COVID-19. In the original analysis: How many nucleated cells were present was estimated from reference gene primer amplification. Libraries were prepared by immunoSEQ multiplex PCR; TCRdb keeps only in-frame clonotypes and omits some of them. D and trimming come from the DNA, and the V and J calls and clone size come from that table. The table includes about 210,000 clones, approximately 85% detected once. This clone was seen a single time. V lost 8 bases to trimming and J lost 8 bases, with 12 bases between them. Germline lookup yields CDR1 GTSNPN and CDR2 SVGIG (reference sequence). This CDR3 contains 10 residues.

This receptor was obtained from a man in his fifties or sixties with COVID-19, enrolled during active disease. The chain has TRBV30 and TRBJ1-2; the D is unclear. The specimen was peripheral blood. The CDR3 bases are TGTGCCGGCCGGGATGTCGGCTACACCTTC. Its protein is CAGRDVGYTF.